Below are 25 T cell receptor beta chains sequenced from a single sample in a study of blood T cell repertoires in COVID-19 (dated by TCRdb to 2019 to 2021). The library relied on the immunoSEQ multiplex PCR assay. TCRdb stores this immuneACCESS table with in-frame sequences only. Part of the clones is absent; in the studies checked, under half of the shortfall reflects unresolved V genes, and no reason is known for the rest. This sample comprises about 140,000 clones, approximately 86% of them detected only once. The top ten constitute roughly 1% of the sample. Sequenced sample: peripheral blood. The receptors were gathered from a woman between 50 and 59 years old with acute or convalescent COVID-19.

V gene TRBV25-1 combines with J gene TRBJ1-5; the D gene is possibly TRBD1 (5 bases). The ends were cut back, 2 bases at V and 3 bases at J, with 8 bases in the middle. The CDR3 has 14 residues. CDR1 and CDR2 (germline): MGHDK, SYGVNS. The CDR3 DNA reads TGTGCCAGCAGTGAACCAGGGCCCAATCAGCCCCAGCATTTT. Translation: CASSEPGPNQPQHF.

The gene calls are TRBV6-5 and TRBJ2-1; 11 positions agree with TRBD2. The V and J ends lost 5 bases and 8 bases, in that order; junction bases with no gene match: 5. The CDR3 is 14 residues long. CDR1 and CDR2 (germline): MNHEY, SVGAGI. The CDR3 loop is CASSLAGGNHEQFF. The DNA for the CDR3 is TGTGCCAGCAGTCTAGCGGGAGGAAACCATGAGCAGTTCTTC.

The chain employs TRBV30 and TRBJ2-1, with 10 nucleotides matching TRBD2. The junction had 8 bases not matched to a gene; V was cut back by 0 bases and J by 9 bases. CDR1 and CDR2 (germline): GTSNPN, SVGIG (reference sequence). The CDR3 covers 15 residues. The CDR3 coding sequence is TGTGCCTGGAGTGTAGGGCTAGCGGGAGTTTCTGAGCAGTTCTTC. Translated, it gives CAWSVGLAGVSEQFF. Based on the CDR3 plus reference TRBV30 and TRBJ2-1, the full variable domain is SQTIHQWPATLVQPVGSPLSLECTVEGTSNPNLYWYRQAAGRGLQLLFYSVGIGQISSEVPQNLSASRPQDRQFILSSKKLLLSDSGFYLCAWSVGLAGVSEQFFGPGTRLTVL.

The count of this clone is one. This chain links TRBV24-1 with TRBJ2-3; tentatively, D is TRBD2 (5 bases). Germline-derived CDR1 and CDR2 are KGHDR and SFDVKD. V was cut by 4 bases and J by 0 bases, with 13 bases left in between. This CDR3 contains 16 residues. The CDR3 DNA follows: TGTGCCACCAGTGACCGACGGGAAATAAGCACAGATACGCAGTATTTT. Translated: CATSDRREISTDTQYF.

The chain links TRBV10-3 to TRBJ1-5, with unresolved D. Trimming took off 3 bases at V and 2 bases at J, with 11 bases between the two ends. The CDR3 covers 15 residues. Looked up from germline, CDR1 is ENHRY and CDR2 is SYGVKD. The CDR3 nucleotides are TGTGCCATCAGTGATTTGGTCGGGGGCAATCAGCCCCAGCATTTT. Translated, it gives CAISDLVGGNQPQHF.

The chain couples TRBV6-5 to TRBJ1-3; 7 bases match TRBD1. The CDR3 runs to 14 residues. Trimming at V came to 6 bases and at J to 4 bases, leaving 6 bases not matched to a gene. The germline CDR1 and CDR2 sequences are MNHEY and SVGAGI. The CDR3 is CASRHGTVGNTIYF. The CDR3 region has the DNA TGTGCCAGCAGGCACGGGACAGTCGGAAACACCATATATTTT.

The V gene is TRBV5-1, the J gene TRBJ2-7, with 8 bases identical to TRBD2. The length of the CDR3 is 14 residues. Germline-derived CDR1 and CDR2 are SGHRS and YFSETQ. V was clipped by 2 bases and J by 5 bases; unmatched bases: 6. The CDR3 reads CASSFSGISHEQYF. The CDR3 nucleotides are TGCGCCAGCAGCTTTAGCGGGATTTCCCACGAGCAGTACTTC.

The gene calls are TRBV5-1 and TRBJ2-3; D is perhaps TRBD1 (6 bases). The CDR3 length is 15 residues. The V end was cut by 0 bases, the J end by 0 bases, with 8 bases between. CDR1 SGHRS and CDR2 YFSETQ come from the germline V gene. CDR3 DNA: TGCGCCAGCAGCTTGGACAGGGCTAGCACAGATACGCAGTATTTT. Its translation is CASSLDRASTDTQYF.

The CDR3 here is CATSSGTGAKNTEAFF. Written as DNA, the CDR3 is TGTGCCACCAGCAGTGGGACAGGGGCGAAGAACACTGAAGCTTTCTTT. V gene TRBV15 combines with J gene TRBJ1-1, with 10 bases that match TRBD1. Germline V gene lookup returns CDR1 LNHNV and CDR2 YYDKDF (reference sequence). The CDR3 consists of 16 residues. Losses at the gene ends were 3 bases for V and 1 base for J; bases not matched to a gene: 5.

Written as DNA, the CDR3 is TGTGCCAGCAGCTTAAGCAAATCCTACAATGAGCAGTTCTTC. Protein product: CASSLSKSYNEQFF. The gene calls are TRBV11-2 and TRBJ2-1; D gene uncertain. Germline V CDR1 and CDR2: SGHAT, FQNNGV. Trimming removed 2 bases from V and 1 base from J, with 6 bases in between. CDR3 length: 14 amino acids.

The gene calls are TRBV24-1 and TRBJ1-1; no reliable D call. The germline V and J ends were trimmed by 4 bases and 8 bases, with 13 bases remaining between them. Germline V CDR1 and CDR2: KGHDR, SFDVKD. The CDR3 has 13 amino acids. DNA for the CDR3: TGTGCCACCAGTGACCCCGTGACTTTGGAAGCTTTCTTT. This sequence encodes CATSDPVTLEAFF.

The V gene is TRBV24-1, the J gene TRBJ1-2; 8 bases line up with TRBD1. This CDR3 is 16 amino acids long. J gave up 2 bases and V 2 bases, and 6 bases lay outside the gene matches. Germline V CDR1 and CDR2: KGHDR, SFDVKD. CDR3 residues: CATSDSWTGLNYGYTF. The DNA for the CDR3 is TGTGCCACCAGTGATTCTTGGACAGGGCTAAACTATGGCTACACCTTC.

The J gene is TRBJ2-7, the V gene TRBV30; D might be TRBD1 (6 bases). CDR1 and CDR2 from the germline V gene are GTSNPN and SVGIG (reference sequence). The germline V and J ends were trimmed by 5 bases and 2 bases, with 10 bases remaining between them. The CDR3 runs 12 residues. The chain's CDR3 is CAWGRDTYEQYF. The CDR3 DNA follows: TGTGCCTGGGGACGGGACACCTACGAGCAGTACTTC.

The chain is built from TRBV11-3 and TRBJ2-2; TRBD2 aligns across 9 bases. Germline CDR1 and CDR2: SGHNT and YENEEA. J lost 4 bases, V lost 6 bases, and 0 bases had no gene match. The CDR3 covers 13 residues. The CDR3 nucleotides read TGTGCCAGCAGACTAGCGGGCACCGGGGAGCTGTTTTTT. It encodes CASRLAGTGELFF.

This clone was seen a handful of times. This sequence joins TRBV25-1 and TRBJ1-1, with 7 nucleotides matching TRBD1. The trim removed 1 base at V and 6 bases at J, leaving 11 bases unmatched. The germline V gene encodes CDR1 MGHDK and CDR2 SYGVNS. This CDR3 region has 16 residues. The CDR3 region has the DNA TGTGCCAGCAGTGAATTTGGCAGGGGGTTTTATCCTGAAGCTTTCTTT. Translating gives CASSEFGRGFYPEAFF.

The chain recombines TRBV21-1 with TRBJ2-7; TRBD1, as called in the table, went unchecked against the DNA. TRBV21-1 is an annotated pseudogene. The CDR3 contains 13 residues. The CDR3, as DNA: TGTGCCAGCAGCAAAGGGGGCCCCTACGAGCAGTACTTC. Residues: CASSKGGPYEQYF.

V usage is TRBV6-1 and J usage is TRBJ2-7; D gene uncertain. CDR1 is MNHNS and CDR2 is SASEGT in the germline V gene. V lost 3 bases to trimming and J lost 6 bases, with 9 bases between them. The CDR3 extends over 12 amino acids. CDR3 DNA: TGTGCCAGCAGTGATCTCATGGCCGAGCAGTACTTC. Translated: CASSDLMAEQYF.

V is TRBV5-4 and J is TRBJ2-2, with TRBD2 matching over 7 bases. From germline, CDR1 is SGHNT and CDR2 YYREEE (reference sequence). Trimming cost V 0 bases and J 3 bases; bases outside gene matches: 5. The CDR3 has 16 residues. This chain's CDR3 is CASSLDAGVYTGELFF. CDR3 in DNA: TGTGCCAGCAGCTTGGATGCGGGAGTATACACCGGGGAGCTGTTTTTT.

Only one count was recorded for this clone. The J gene is TRBJ1-1, the V gene TRBV11-3; 8 bases fit TRBD1. Losses at the gene ends were 1 base for V and 6 bases for J; bases not matched to a gene: 4. The CDR3 loop spans 14 amino acids. The germline gives CDR1 SGHNT, CDR2 YENEEA. The CDR3 is CASSLGRTGSEAFF. CDR3 coding DNA: TGTGCCAGCAGCTTAGGGAGGACAGGGTCTGAAGCTTTCTTT. Drawing the rest from reference TRBV11-3 and TRBJ1-1, the complete variable domain is EAGVVQSPRYKIIEKKQPVAFWCNPISGHNTLYWYLQNLGQGPELLIRYENEEAVDDSQLPKDRFSAERLKGVDSTLKIQPAELGDSAVYLCASSLGRTGSEAFFGQGTRLTVV.

V and J are TRBV19 and TRBJ1-2; 7 bases are shared with TRBD1. This CDR3 is built from 14 residues. V lost 4 bases, J lost 2 bases, and 4 bases stayed unmatched. Germline V lookup: CDR1 LNHDA, CDR2 SQIVND (reference sequence). CDR3 sequence reads: CASSTRDRNYGYTF. CDR3 coding DNA: TGTGCCAGTAGTACCCGGGACAGAAACTATGGCTACACCTTC.

V gene TRBV3-1 (or the pseudogene TRBV3-2) combines with J gene TRBJ1-5; a weak D match, TRBD1 (5 bases). Trimming pared 0 bases from V and 2 bases from J, leaving 17 bases between. Germline CDR1 is LGHDT and CDR2 is YNNKEL (reference sequence). The CDR3 is 18 amino acids. The CDR3 here is CASSQDPWGGGGNQPQHF. CDR3 sequence (DNA): TGTGCCAGCAGCCAAGATCCCTGGGGGGGAGGAGGCAATCAGCCCCAGCATTTT.

This clone was recorded at least ten times. This chain joins TRBV15 and TRBJ1-1; D is undetermined. Germline lookup yields CDR1 LNHNV and CDR2 YYDKDF (reference sequence). The CDR3 extends over 14 amino acids. V was trimmed by 3 bases and J by 2 bases, leaving 10 bases between them. The CDR3 sequence is CATSRRRGNTEAFF. CDR3 nucleotides: TGTGCCACCAGCAGGCGGCGAGGCAACACTGAAGCTTTCTTT.

The rearrangement joins TRBV25-1 to TRBJ2-5; 8 bases are shared with TRBD2. In germline, CDR1 is MGHDK, CDR2 SYGVNS. V gave up 4 bases and J gave up 6 bases; unmatched junction bases: 10. This CDR3 has 15 residues. The CDR3 protein is CASSVSGTSLQTQYF. The CDR3 coding sequence is TGTGCCAGCAGTGTTTCTGGGACTAGTCTCCAGACCCAGTACTTC.

This clone was found once. The chain has TRBV6-1 and TRBJ2-7; 7 nucleotides agree with TRBD1. J lost 0 bases, V lost 0 bases, and 2 bases had no gene match. This CDR3 region has 15 residues. CDR1 MNHNS and CDR2 SASEGT come from the germline V gene. The CDR3 DNA sequence: TGTGCCAGCAGTGAAGCGACAGGGAACTCCTACGAGCAGTACTTC. Protein product: CASSEATGNSYEQYF.

This sequence joins TRBV11-2 and TRBJ2-2; no clear D. CDR1 is SGHAT and CDR2 is FQNNGV in the germline V gene. The length of the CDR3 is 13 residues. Between the trimmed V and J ends, which lost 2 bases and 4 bases, there was a span of 5 bases. CDR3 DNA sequence: TGTGCCAGCAGCTTAACAAGCACCGGGGAGCTGTTTTTT. Amino acid sequence: CASSLTSTGELFF.